One and the same sample provided the 20 T cell receptor beta chains below, sequenced in a study of blood T cell repertoires in COVID-19. Repertoires were generated with immunoSEQ multiplex PCR, while TCRdb's copy carries only in-frame clones and drops some. The sample holds roughly 330,000 clones, approximately 88% seen once. Input material: peripheral blood. Every receptor here comes from a man in his thirties or forties with COVID-19, enrolled during active disease.

V and J are TRBV4-3 and TRBJ1-2; 7 bases agree with TRBD1. The CDR3 sequence is 16 residues long. With 3 bases clipped from V and 4 bases from J, the junction kept 11 bases outside the gene matches. Germline V gives CDR1 LGHNA, CDR2 YSLEER. The CDR3 bases are TGCGCCAGCAGCCAGCTCTTGACAGGGACTAGCTATGGCTACACCTTC. Amino acids: CASSQLLTGTSYGYTF.

J is TRBJ1-6 and V is TRBV15; D gene unclear. The CDR3 is made up of 17 amino acids. The V end was cut by 3 bases, the J end by 4 bases, with 16 bases between. From germline, CDR1 is LNHNV and CDR2 YYDKDF (reference sequence). The CDR3 is CATSRERYPGYNSPLHF. CDR3 coding DNA: TGTGCCACCAGCAGGGAAAGGTATCCGGGATATAATTCACCCCTCCACTTT.

This chain joins TRBV7-3 and TRBJ2-1, with D uncertain. The CDR3 covers 13 residues. Germline CDR1 is SGHTA and CDR2 is FQGTGA. The ends were cut back, 4 bases at V and 12 bases at J, with 16 bases in the middle. The CDR3 sequence: CASSSTTGGSQFF. In DNA, the CDR3 is TGTGCCAGCAGCTCCACCACCGGCGGCTCGCAGTTCTTC.

This clone was seen just once. The genes are TRBV10-3 and TRBJ1-4, with 12 bases aligning to TRBD1. V lost 0 bases, J lost 8 bases, and 7 bases stayed unmatched. The CDR3 is made up of 17 amino acids. From germline, CDR1 is ENHRY and CDR2 SYGVKD. CDR3 nucleotides: TGTGCCATCAGTGAGTCCACCCCGGGACAGGGGGCCGAAAAACTGTTTTTT. This gives the protein CAISESTPGQGAEKLFF.

The rearrangement uses TRBV6-2 or TRBV6-3 and TRBJ2-7, with D possibly being TRBD1 (7 bases). V was cut by 4 bases and J by 3 bases, with 22 bases left in between. Germline-derived CDR1 and CDR2 are MNHEY and SVGEGT. The CDR3 has 17 residues. This CDR3 is CASSFDPDRAGNYEQYF. The CDR3 DNA reads TGTGCCAGCAGTTTCGACCCAGACAGGGCGGGGAACTACGAGCAGTACTTC.

The V call is TRBV28, the J call TRBJ1-6; 7 bases are shared with TRBD1. Germline CDR1 reads MDHEN; CDR2 reads SYDVKM. The V gene end was trimmed by 5 bases and the J gene end by 5 bases; junction bases not matched to a gene: 6. This CDR3 contains 15 residues. CDR3 region: CASSPVDRDNSPLHF. CDR3 DNA: TGTGCCAGCAGTCCTGTCGACAGGGATAATTCACCCCTCCACTTT.

This chain connects TRBV6-5 to TRBJ1-6; no clear D. Trimming pared 0 bases from V and 9 bases from J, leaving 6 bases between. CDR1 and CDR2 (germline): MNHEY, SVGAGI. The CDR3 has 13 amino acids. CDR3 in amino acids: CASSYSTGSPLHF. The CDR3 DNA reads TGTGCCAGCAGTTACTCGACGGGTTCACCCCTCCACTTT.

This clone was seen only once. The gene calls are TRBV4-2 and TRBJ2-3, with 9 bases lining up with TRBD1. Trimming removed 3 bases from V and 6 bases from J; junction bases left unmatched: 7. This CDR3 region has 15 residues. CDR1 and CDR2 from the germline V gene are LGHNA and YNFKEQ. CDR3 sequence: CASSQGQGAPDTQYF. CDR3 sequence (DNA): TGTGCCAGCAGCCAGGGACAGGGTGCGCCCGATACGCAGTATTTT.

The chain is built from TRBV28 and TRBJ2-3; D uncertain. Germline CDR1 is MDHEN and CDR2 is SYDVKM. V dropped 5 bases and J dropped 2 bases, with 5 bases sitting between them. The CDR3 covers 12 residues. The CDR3 sequence: CASSIDTDTQYF. The CDR3 DNA reads TGTGCCAGCAGTATAGACACAGATACGCAGTATTTT. Drawing the rest from reference TRBV28 and TRBJ2-3, the complete variable domain is DVKVTQSSRYLVKRTGEKVFLECVQDMDHENMFWYRQDPGLGLRLIYFSYDVKMKEKGDIPEGYSVSREKKERFSLILESASTNQTSMYLCASSIDTDTQYFGPGTRLTVL.

V usage is TRBV7-2 and J usage is TRBJ2-7, with 11 bases that match TRBD2. Germline V gives CDR1 SGHTA, CDR2 FQGNSA. Unmatched junction bases numbered 8, after V lost 6 bases and J lost 4 bases. There are 15 residues in the CDR3. This CDR3 reads CASSLGTSGFYEQYF. CDR3 sequence (DNA): TGTGCCAGCAGTCTAGGGACTAGCGGTTTTTACGAGCAGTACTTC.

This clone has just one count. CDR3 loop: CASSFIGTGGYTF. Here the CDR3 DNA reads TGTGCCAGCAGTTTTATCGGGACAGGTGGCTACACCTTC. The genes are TRBV12-3 or TRBV12-4 and TRBJ1-2; 8 bases are a match to TRBD1. This CDR3 spans 13 amino acids. V lost 3 bases and J lost 7; bases outside the gene matches: 4.

This clone was found a few times. V is TRBV5-1 and J is TRBJ2-2; possible D gene TRBD1, 6 bases. From germline, CDR1 is SGHRS and CDR2 YFSETQ. This CDR3 is 14 amino acids long. V lost 4 bases to trimming and J lost 2 bases, with 9 bases between them. In DNA form, the CDR3 reads TGCGCCAGCAGCCCACAGGGAAACACCGGGGAGCTGTTTTTT. Its protein is CASSPQGNTGELFF.

This chain links TRBV4-3 with TRBJ2-2, with TRBD2 matching 7 bases. The V gene's germline CDR1 is LGHNA and CDR2 YSLEER. The CDR3 length is 14 residues. V gave up 3 bases and J gave up 7 bases; unmatched junction bases: 5. Written as DNA, the CDR3 is TGCGCCAGCAGCCAGACAGCGGGGATCGGGGAGCTGTTTTTT. Translated, it gives CASSQTAGIGELFF.

This rearrangement joins TRBV4-2 to TRBJ2-1, with TRBD2 identical over 10 bases. The CDR3 has 18 amino acids. Germline V CDR1 and CDR2: LGHNA, YNFKEQ. Trimming at V came to 0 bases and at J to 8 bases, leaving 13 bases not matched to a gene. The CDR3 nucleotides are TGTGCCAGCAGCCAAGATCCCCTGCTAGCGGGAGTTTCTCATGAGCAGTTCTTC. It codes for CASSQDPLLAGVSHEQFF.

This sequence joins TRBV7-2 and TRBJ1-1; D remains ambiguous. Trimming removed 1 base at V and 0 bases at J, with 9 bases between. Per the germline V gene, CDR1 is SGHTA and CDR2 is FQGNSA. This CDR3 contains 15 residues. CDR3 sequence reads: CASSLGQVLNTEAFF. In DNA, the CDR3 is TGTGCCAGCAGCTTAGGCCAGGTCCTGAACACTGAAGCTTTCTTT.

The rearrangement links TRBV6-6 to TRBJ2-3; 7 nucleotides agree with TRBD2. The CDR3 loop spans 15 amino acids. V gave up 2 bases and J gave up 0 bases; unmatched junction bases: 2. Per the germline V gene, CDR1 is MNHNY and CDR2 is SVGAGI (reference sequence). The CDR3 DNA follows: TGTGCCAGCAGTTACGGAGCGGGGAGCACAGATACGCAGTATTTT. Translated: CASSYGAGSTDTQYF.

The rearrangement joins TRBV5-1 to TRBJ2-2; 7 bases are a match to TRBD2. The V and J ends lost 2 bases and 1 base, in that order; junction bases with no gene match: 2. Germline V gene lookup returns CDR1 SGHRS and CDR2 YFSETQ. This CDR3 spans 15 amino acids. CDR3 in amino acids: CASSFGGMNTGELFF. CDR3 nucleotide sequence: TGCGCCAGCAGCTTCGGGGGGATGAACACCGGGGAGCTGTTTTTT.

The chain carries TRBV7-3 and TRBJ2-1; TRBD2 aligns across 13 bases. The CDR3 contains 15 residues. Trimming at V came to 4 bases and at J to 6 bases, leaving 3 bases not matched to a gene. Per the germline V gene, CDR1 is SGHTA and CDR2 is FQGTGA. The CDR3 spells CASSSTSGGANEQFF. The CDR3 DNA is TGTGCCAGCAGCTCCACTAGCGGGGGGGCCAATGAGCAGTTCTTC.

The rearrangement links TRBV5-4 to TRBJ2-1, with 7 nucleotides matching TRBD2. Germline V CDR1 and CDR2: SGHNT, YYREEE (reference sequence). CDR3 length: 16 residues. V gave up 0 bases and J gave up 1 base; unmatched junction bases: 4. This chain's CDR3 is CASSLAGGASYNEQFF. CDR3 sequence (DNA): TGTGCCAGCAGCTTGGCGGGGGGAGCATCCTACAATGAGCAGTTCTTC.

The J gene is TRBJ1-2, the V gene TRBV7-9; no clear D gene. The CDR3 length is 15 residues. Germline lookup yields CDR1 SEHNR and CDR2 FQNEAQ (reference sequence). V lost 2 bases and J 5 bases, leaving 15 bases between the germline ends. The DNA for the CDR3 is TGTGCCAGCAGCTTACTCTTGGCAGCGCAATATGGCTACACCTTC. Its protein is CASSLLLAAQYGYTF.